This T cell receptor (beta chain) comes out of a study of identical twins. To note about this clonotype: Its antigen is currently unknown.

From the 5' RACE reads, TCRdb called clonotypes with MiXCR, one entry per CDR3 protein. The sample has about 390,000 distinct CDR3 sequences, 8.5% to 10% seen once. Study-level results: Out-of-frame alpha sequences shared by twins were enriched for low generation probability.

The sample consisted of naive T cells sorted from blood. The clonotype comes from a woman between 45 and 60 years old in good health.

The CDR3 reads CAISGRGEDEQFF. As DNA, the CDR3 is TGTGCCATCAGTGGCCGGGGGGAGGATGAGCAGTTCTTC. V is TRBV10-3 and J is TRBJ2-1, with TRBD2 matching over 7 bases. CDR3 length: 13 residues. Trimming removed 4 bases from V and 8 bases from J; junction bases left unmatched: 5. Germline V gene sequence: CDR1 ENHRY, CDR2 SYGVKD.